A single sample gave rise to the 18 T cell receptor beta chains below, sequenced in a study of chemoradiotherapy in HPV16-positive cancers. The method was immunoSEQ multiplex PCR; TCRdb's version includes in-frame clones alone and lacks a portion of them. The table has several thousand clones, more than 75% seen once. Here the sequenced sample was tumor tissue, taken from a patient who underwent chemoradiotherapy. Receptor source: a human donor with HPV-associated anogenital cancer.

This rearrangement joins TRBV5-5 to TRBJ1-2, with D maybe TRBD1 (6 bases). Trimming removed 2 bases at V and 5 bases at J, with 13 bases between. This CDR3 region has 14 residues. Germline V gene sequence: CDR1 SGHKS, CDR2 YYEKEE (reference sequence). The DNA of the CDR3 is TGTGCCAGCAGCTTCGGTTCTGGGACATATGGCTACACCTTC. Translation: CASSFGSGTYGYTF.

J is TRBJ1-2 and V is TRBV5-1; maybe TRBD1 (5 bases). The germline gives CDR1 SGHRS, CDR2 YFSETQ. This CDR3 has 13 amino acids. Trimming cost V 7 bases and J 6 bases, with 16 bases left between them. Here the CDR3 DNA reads TGCGCCAGCGGGGATCAAAGAGGGGATGGCTACACCTTC. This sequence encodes CASGDQRGDGYTF.

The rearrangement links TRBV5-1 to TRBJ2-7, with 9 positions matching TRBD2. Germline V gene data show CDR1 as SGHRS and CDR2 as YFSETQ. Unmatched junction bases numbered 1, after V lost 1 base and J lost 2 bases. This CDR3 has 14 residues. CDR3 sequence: CASSLSGGTYEQYF. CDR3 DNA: TGCGCCAGCAGCTTGAGCGGGGGGACCTACGAGCAGTACTTC. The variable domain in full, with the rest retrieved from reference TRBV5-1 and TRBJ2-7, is KAGVTQTPRYLIKTRGQQVTLSCSPISGHRSVSWYQQTPGQGLQFLFEYFSETQRNKGNFPGRFSGRQFSNSRSEMNVSTLELGDSALYLCASSLSGGTYEQYFGPGTRLTVT.

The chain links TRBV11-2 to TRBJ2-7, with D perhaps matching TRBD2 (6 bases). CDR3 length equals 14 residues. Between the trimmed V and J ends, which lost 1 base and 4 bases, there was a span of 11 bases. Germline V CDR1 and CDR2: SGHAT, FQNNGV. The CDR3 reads CASSLGLGGYEQYF. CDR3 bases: TGTGCCAGCAGCTTAGGACTAGGAGGATACGAGCAGTACTTC.

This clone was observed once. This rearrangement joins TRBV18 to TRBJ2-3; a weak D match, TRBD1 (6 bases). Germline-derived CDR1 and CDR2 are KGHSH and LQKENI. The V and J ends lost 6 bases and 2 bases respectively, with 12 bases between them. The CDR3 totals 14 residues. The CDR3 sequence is CASSFNRVTDTQYF. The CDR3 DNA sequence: TGTGCCAGCTCCTTCAACAGGGTCACAGATACGCAGTATTTT.

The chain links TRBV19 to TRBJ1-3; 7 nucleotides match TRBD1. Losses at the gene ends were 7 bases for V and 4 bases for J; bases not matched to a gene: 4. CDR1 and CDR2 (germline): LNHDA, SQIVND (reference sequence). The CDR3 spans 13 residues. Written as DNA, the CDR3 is TGTGCCAGTACCCGGGACAGAGGAAACACCATATATTTT. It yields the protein CASTRDRGNTIYF. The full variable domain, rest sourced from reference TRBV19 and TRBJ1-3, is DGGITQSPKYLFRKEGQNVTLSCEQNLNHDAMYWYRQDPGQGLRLIYYSQIVNDFQKGDIAEGYSVSREKKESFPLTVTSAQKNPTAFYLCASTRDRGNTIYFGEGSWLTVV.

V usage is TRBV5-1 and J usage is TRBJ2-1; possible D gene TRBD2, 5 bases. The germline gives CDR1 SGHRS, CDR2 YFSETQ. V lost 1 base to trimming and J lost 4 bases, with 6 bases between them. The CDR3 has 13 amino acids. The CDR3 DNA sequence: TGCGCCAGCAGCTTGACTAGATACAATGAGCAGTTCTTC. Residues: CASSLTRYNEQFF.

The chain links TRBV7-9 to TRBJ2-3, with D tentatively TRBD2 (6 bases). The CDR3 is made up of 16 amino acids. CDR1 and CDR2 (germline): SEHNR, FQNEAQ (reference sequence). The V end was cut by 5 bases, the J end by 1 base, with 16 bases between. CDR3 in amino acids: CASSVSLGGGTDTQYF. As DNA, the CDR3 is TGTGCCAGCAGCGTTAGCCTGGGGGGAGGCACAGATACGCAGTATTTT.

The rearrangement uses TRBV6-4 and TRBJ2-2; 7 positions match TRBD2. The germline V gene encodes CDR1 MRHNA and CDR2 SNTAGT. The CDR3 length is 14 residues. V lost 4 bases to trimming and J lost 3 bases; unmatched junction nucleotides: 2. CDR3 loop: CASSAAGDTGELFF. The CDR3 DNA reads TGTGCCAGCAGTGCGGCGGGGGACACCGGGGAGCTGTTTTTT.

This chain's CDR3 is CASSDRGLSYEQFF. The CDR3 coding sequence is TGTGCCAGCTCCGACAGGGGGCTTTCATATGAGCAGTTCTTC. The genes are TRBV11-1 and TRBJ2-1, with 10 bases identical to TRBD1. V was clipped by 8 bases and J by 8 bases; unmatched bases: 9. The CDR3 length is 14 residues. Germline V gene sequence: CDR1 SGHAT, CDR2 FQDESV (reference sequence).

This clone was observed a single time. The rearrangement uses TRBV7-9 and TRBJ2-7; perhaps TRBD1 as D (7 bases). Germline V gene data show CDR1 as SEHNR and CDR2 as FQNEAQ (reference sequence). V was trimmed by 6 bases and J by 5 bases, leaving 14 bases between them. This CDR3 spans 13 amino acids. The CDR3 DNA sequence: TGTGCCAGCAGACGACAGGGAGGTGACGAGCAGTACTTC. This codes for CASRRQGGDEQYF. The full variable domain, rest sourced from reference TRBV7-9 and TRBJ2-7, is DTGVSQNPRHKITKRGQNVTFRCDPISEHNRLYWYRQTLGQGPEFLTYFQNEAQLEKSRLLSDRFSAERPKGSFSTLEIQRTEQGDSAMYLCASRRQGGDEQYFGPGTRLTVT.

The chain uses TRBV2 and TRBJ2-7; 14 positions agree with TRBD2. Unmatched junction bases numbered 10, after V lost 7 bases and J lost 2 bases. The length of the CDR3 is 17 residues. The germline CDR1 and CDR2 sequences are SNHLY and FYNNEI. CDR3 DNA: TGTGCCAGCAATATCCCGGGACTAGCGGGAGTAACCTACGAGCAGTACTTC. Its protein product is CASNIPGLAGVTYEQYF.

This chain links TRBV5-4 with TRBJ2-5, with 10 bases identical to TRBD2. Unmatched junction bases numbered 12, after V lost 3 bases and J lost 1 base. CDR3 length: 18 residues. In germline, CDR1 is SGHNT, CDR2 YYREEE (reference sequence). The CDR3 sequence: CASSSAFSASGGQETQYF. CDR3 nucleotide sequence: TGTGCCAGCAGCTCCGCTTTTTCCGCTAGCGGGGGCCAAGAGACCCAGTACTTC.

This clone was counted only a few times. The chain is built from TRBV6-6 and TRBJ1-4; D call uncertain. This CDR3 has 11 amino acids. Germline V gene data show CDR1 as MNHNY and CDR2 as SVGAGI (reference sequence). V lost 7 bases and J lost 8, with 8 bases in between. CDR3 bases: TGTGCCAGCACGCGGGCCGAAAAACTGTTTTTT. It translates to CASTRAEKLFF.

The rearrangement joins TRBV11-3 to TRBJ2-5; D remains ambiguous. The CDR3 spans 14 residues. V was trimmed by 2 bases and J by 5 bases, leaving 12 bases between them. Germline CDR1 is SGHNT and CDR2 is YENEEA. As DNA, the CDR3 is TGTGCCAGCAGCTTAAGCAGTACGGCGGAGACCCAGTACTTC. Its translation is CASSLSSTAETQYF.

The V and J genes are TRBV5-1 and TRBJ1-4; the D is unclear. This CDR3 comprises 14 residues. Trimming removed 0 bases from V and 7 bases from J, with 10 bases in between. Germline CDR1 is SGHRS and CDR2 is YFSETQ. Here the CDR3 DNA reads TGCGCCAGCAGCTTGGAAGGGTTCGGTGAAAAACTGTTTTTT. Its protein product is CASSLEGFGEKLFF.

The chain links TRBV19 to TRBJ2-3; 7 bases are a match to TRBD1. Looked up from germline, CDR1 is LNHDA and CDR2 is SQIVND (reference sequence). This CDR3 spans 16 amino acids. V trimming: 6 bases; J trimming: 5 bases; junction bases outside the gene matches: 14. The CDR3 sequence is CASRPHRGSQEDTQYF. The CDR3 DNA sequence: TGTGCCAGTAGGCCACACAGGGGAAGTCAGGAAGATACGCAGTATTTT.

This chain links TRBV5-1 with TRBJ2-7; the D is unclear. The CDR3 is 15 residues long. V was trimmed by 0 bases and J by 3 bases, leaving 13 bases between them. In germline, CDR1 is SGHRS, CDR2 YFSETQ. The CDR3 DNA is TGCGCCAGCAGCTTGGACGGCAGACAAAGCTACGAGCAGTACTTC. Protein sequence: CASSLDGRQSYEQYF.